The 6 T cell receptor beta chains reported below all come from one sample, sequenced in a study of graft-versus-host responses after intestinal transplantation. Their antigens are not known. The repertoire was sequenced with immunoSEQ multiplex PCR; TCRdb's copy has only in-frame clones and lacks some. The sample includes 130,000 or so clones, 92% of them seen just once. The sample here was unstimulated CD4+ T cells sorted from spleen or lymph node cells, taken before intestinal transplant. The receptor set was obtained from a human donor who received an intestinal transplant.

This chain links TRBV6-1 with TRBJ2-7; D not resolved. This CDR3 region has 13 residues. Germline loops: CDR1 MNHNS, CDR2 SASEGT. V was shortened by 3 bases and J by 1 base, with 7 bases between the two germline ends. CDR3: CASSEQWSYEQYF. DNA for the CDR3: TGTGCCAGCAGTGAGCAGTGGTCCTACGAGCAGTACTTC.

This clone occurred once. The chain links TRBV28 to TRBJ1-5; 10 bases match TRBD1. The CDR3 loop spans 16 amino acids. With 4 bases clipped from V and 6 bases from J, the junction kept 9 bases outside the gene matches. Germline V CDR1 and CDR2: MDHEN, SYDVKM. The CDR3 loop is CASSSPGTGVGQPQHF. For the CDR3, the DNA is TGTGCCAGCAGTTCCCCGGGGACAGGGGTAGGTCAGCCCCAGCATTTT.

The CDR3 is CASSPNLGGELFF. CDR3 bases: TGTGCCAGCAGTCCCAATTTGGGCGGGGAGCTGTTTTTT. The chain has TRBV6-4 and TRBJ2-2; no firm D call. The germline V and J ends were trimmed by 5 bases and 7 bases, with 11 bases remaining between them. The CDR3 is 13 amino acids. The germline CDR1 and CDR2 sequences are MRHNA and SNTAGT.

With regard to this clone: One junction end disagrees with the germline gene, perhaps due to a read error. The J gene is TRBJ1-2, the V gene TRBV6-1; D unclear. CDR3 length equals 13 residues. Looked up from germline, CDR1 is MNHNS and CDR2 is SASEGT. CDR3 in DNA: TGTGCCAGCATTGAATTCAATAACTATGGCTACACCTTC. This encodes CASIEFNNYGYTF.

The genes are TRBV6-4 and TRBJ2-5; 12 bases are shared with TRBD2. Judging by the DNA end, TRBJ2-7 fits better; the J call may be wrong. Germline values: CDR1 MRHNA, CDR2 SNTAGT. This CDR3 contains 16 residues. CDR3 nucleotide sequence: TGTGCCAGCATCCGACCGACTAGCGGGAGTAGGTACGAGCAGTACTTC. Protein product: CASIRPTSGSRYEQYF.

The chain couples TRBV9 to TRBJ2-1, with D perhaps matching TRBD2 (5 bases). Germline CDR1 reads SGDLS; CDR2 reads YYNGEE. The ends were cut back, 4 bases at V and 4 bases at J, with 15 bases in the middle. The CDR3 runs to 15 residues. The CDR3 loop is CASSPQSGSYNEQFF. CDR3 nucleotide sequence: TGTGCCAGCAGCCCCCAGAGTGGGAGTTACAATGAGCAGTTCTTC.